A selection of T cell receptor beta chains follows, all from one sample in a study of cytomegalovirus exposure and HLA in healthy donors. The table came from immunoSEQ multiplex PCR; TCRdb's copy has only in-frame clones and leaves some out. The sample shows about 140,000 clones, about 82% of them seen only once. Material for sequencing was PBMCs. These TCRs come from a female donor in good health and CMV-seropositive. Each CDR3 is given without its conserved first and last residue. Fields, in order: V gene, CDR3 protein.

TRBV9 ASSVAGLQSTDTQY
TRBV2 ASSEALQGTGANVLT
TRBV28 ASSFGDKTNEKLF
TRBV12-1 ASRTPCGGNHEQF
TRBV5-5 ASSEGFWTSGLTGELF
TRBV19 ASSPRGTSGSSSIGGELF
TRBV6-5 ASSSGVWGLYEQY
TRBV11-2 ASSPSHFTGAKNIQY
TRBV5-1 ASSTSAGARADTQY
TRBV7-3 ASSPLAGLTYNEQF
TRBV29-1 SAGSGELF
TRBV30 AWTSEAGGGYT
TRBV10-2 ASSEGLAGPHVLLWSDTQY
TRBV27 ASSLGIGGNNYGYT
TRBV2 ASTKVLAGGTDTQY
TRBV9 ASSATGLGTEAF
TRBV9 ASSVGGQGAIISGANVLT
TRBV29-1 SVEVWPNQPQH
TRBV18 ASSPRGEETQY
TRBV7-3 ASSLDPGRSPLH
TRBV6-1 ASRTTGGSNQPQH
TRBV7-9 ASSGQGVTDTQY
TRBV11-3 ASSYGGISNEQF
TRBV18 ASSPFQSPNTEAF
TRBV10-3 AISEYLTSTDTQY
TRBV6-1 ASSDQIYGYT
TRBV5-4 ASSPAGGGRGPYEQY